The subject of this entry is one TCR beta chain. This sample is drawn from a study of T cells in Graves' hyperthyroidism and ophthalmopathy. This CDR3 contains 16 residues. From germline, CDR1 is MGHRA and CDR2 YSYEKL. V lost 3 bases to trimming and J lost 0 bases; unmatched junction nucleotides: 5. It was RNA transcripts that yielded the amplified TCR beta CDR3 regions. HTBI primers were the set used in a first-round RT-PCR of the TCR CDR3. A single record per CDR3 protein comes from TCRdb applying MiXCR to the multiplex PCR reads. Here the sample spans 750,000 to 900,000 distinct CDR3 sequences, around 39% being singletons.

The material sequenced was blood. This TCR was sampled from a man younger than 30 with Graves' hyperthyroidism. The rearrangement joins TRBV4-1 to TRBJ1-5, with 7 bases that match TRBD1. Here the CDR3 DNA reads TGCGCCAGCAGCCAGCAGGGACAGCTTAGCAATCAGCCCCAGCATTTT. Translation: CASSQQGQLSNQPQHF.